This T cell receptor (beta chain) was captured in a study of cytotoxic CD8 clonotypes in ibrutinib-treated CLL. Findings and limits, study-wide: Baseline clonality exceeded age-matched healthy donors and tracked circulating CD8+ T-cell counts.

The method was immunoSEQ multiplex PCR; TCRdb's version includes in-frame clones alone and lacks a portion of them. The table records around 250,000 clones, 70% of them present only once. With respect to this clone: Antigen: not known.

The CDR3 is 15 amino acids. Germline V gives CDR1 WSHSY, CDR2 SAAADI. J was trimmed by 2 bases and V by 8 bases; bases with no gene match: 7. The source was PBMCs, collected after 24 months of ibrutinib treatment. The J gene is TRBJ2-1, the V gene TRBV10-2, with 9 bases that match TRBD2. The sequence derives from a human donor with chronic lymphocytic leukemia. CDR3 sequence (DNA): TGCGCCAGCGGAGACTTAGCGGGGGCCTACAATGAGCAGTTCTTC. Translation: CASGDLAGAYNEQFF.